This T cell receptor beta chain stems from a study of cytomegalovirus exposure and HLA in healthy donors. Profiled with immunoSEQ multiplex PCR; TCRdb holds only in-frame clones, not every one. Seen here are some 260,000 clones, roughly 84% observed once, and the top ten hold 9.5% to 15%. V was pared by 0 bases and J by 0 bases, with 11 bases of the junction left unmatched. Germline V CDR1 and CDR2: GTSNPN, SVGIG (reference sequence). This CDR3 has 18 amino acids. General study results and limits: For cytomegalovirus status, the classifier reportedly gave diagnoses with high specificity and sensitivity.

About this clone: Its antigen is unidentified.

The chain carries TRBV30 and TRBJ2-4; 7 bases agree with TRBD1. Source material: PBMCs. The receptor was isolated from a man between 18 and 35 years old in good health and CMV-seropositive. The CDR3 protein is CAWSVLWTGPLAKNIQYF. The CDR3 nucleotides are TGTGCCTGGAGTGTACTCTGGACAGGTCCTCTAGCCAAAAACATTCAGTACTTC.